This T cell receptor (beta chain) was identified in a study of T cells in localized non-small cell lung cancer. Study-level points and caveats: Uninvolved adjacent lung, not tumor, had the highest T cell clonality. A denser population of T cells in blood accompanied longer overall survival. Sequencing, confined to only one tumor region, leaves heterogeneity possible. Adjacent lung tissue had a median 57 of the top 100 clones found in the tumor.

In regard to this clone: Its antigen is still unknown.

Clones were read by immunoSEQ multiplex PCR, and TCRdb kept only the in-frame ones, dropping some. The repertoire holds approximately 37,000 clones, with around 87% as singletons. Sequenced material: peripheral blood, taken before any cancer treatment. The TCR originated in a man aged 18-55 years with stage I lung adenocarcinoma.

The chain's CDR3 is CASKEGSYEQYF. The CDR3 bases are TGCGCCAGCAAGGAGGGGTCGTACGAGCAGTACTTC. The chain is built from TRBV5-1 and TRBJ2-7; D is perhaps TRBD2 (6 bases). Germline lookup yields CDR1 SGHRS and CDR2 YFSETQ. There are 12 residues in the CDR3. V was pared by 6 bases and J by 4 bases, with 11 bases between.